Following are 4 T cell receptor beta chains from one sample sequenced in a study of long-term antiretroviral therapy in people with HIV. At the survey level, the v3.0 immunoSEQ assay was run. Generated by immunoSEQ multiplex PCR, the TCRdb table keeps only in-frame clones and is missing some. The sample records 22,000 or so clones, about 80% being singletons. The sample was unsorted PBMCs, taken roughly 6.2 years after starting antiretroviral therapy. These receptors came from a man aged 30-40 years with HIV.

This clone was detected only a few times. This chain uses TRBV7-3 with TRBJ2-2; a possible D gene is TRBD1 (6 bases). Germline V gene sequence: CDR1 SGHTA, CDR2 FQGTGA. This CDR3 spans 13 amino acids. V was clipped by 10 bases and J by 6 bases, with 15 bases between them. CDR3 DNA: TGTGCCACGGGAACAGGGAGCGCCGGGGAGCTGTTTTTT. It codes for CATGTGSAGELFF.

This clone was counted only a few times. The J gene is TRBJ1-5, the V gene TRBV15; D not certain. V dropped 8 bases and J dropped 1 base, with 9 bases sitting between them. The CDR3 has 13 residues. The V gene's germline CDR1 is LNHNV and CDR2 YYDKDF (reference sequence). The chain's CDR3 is CATGWGSNQPQHF. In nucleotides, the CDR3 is TGTGCCACCGGGTGGGGAAGCAATCAGCCCCAGCATTTT.

DNA of the CDR3: TGTGCCAGCAGCGCGTCGGGGACCGTAGCCAAAAACATTCAGTACTTC. Translating it yields CASSASGTVAKNIQYF. The chain has TRBV9 and TRBJ2-4, with D perhaps TRBD1 or TRBD2 (5 bases each). V was trimmed by 3 bases and J by 0 bases, leaving 13 bases between them. CDR3 length: 16 amino acids. Germline V gene sequence: CDR1 SGDLS, CDR2 YYNGEE.

As DNA, the CDR3 is TGTGCCAGCAGCTTTAGCAATCAGCCCCAGCATTTT. It is translated as CASSFSNQPQHF. V is TRBV7-9 and J is TRBJ1-5; no clear D gene. Between the trimmed V and J ends, which lost 3 bases and 0 bases, there was a span of 0 bases. The CDR3 runs to 12 residues. Germline CDR1 SEHNR, CDR2 FQNEAQ (reference sequence). Full variable domain (outside the CDR3, taken from reference TRBV7-9 and TRBJ1-5): DTGVSQNPRHKITKRGQNVTFRCDPISEHNRLYWYRQTLGQGPEFLTYFQNEAQLEKSRLLSDRFSAERPKGSFSTLEIQRTEQGDSAMYLCASSFSNQPQHFGDGTRLSIL.